This T cell receptor beta chain comes out of a study of neurological immune-mediated disorders. Documented time point: longitudinal time-point 2. Volunteers at a blood bank in Maryland, USA, were the healthy controls. PBMCs stored at -80 C, numbering 2 million, were the origin of the unsorted libraries. This clonotype was counted many times. Its antigen is not known. TCRdb redid the calling of the 5' RACE reads with MiXCR, one entry per CDR3 protein. Of 60,000 to 75,000 distinct CDR3 sequences in the sample, about 8.9% are singletons; the top ten hold around 12%. The CDR3 totals 14 residues. Germline V gene lookup returns CDR1 SGHRS and CDR2 YFSETQ. Trimming shortened V by 4 bases and J by 5 bases, and 15 bases separated the two germline ends. General study points: In HTLV-1-associated myelopathy, TCR clonal expansion was greatest, whereas multiple sclerosis had the least, falling below healthy controls.

This TCR was recovered from a man aged 30 to 45 in good health. The genes are TRBV5-1 and TRBJ1-1; no clear D gene. The sample consisted of PBMCs. For the CDR3, the DNA is TGCGCCAGCAGCCGGGAGGTACCTCGGACTGAAGCTTTCTTT. Its protein product is CASSREVPRTEAFF. The full variable domain, completed using reference TRBV5-1 and TRBJ1-1, is KAGVTQTPRYLIKTRGQQVTLSCSPISGHRSVSWYQQTPGQGLQFLFEYFSETQRNKGNFPGRFSGRQFSNSRSEMNVSTLELGDSALYLCASSREVPRTEAFFGQGTRLTVV.